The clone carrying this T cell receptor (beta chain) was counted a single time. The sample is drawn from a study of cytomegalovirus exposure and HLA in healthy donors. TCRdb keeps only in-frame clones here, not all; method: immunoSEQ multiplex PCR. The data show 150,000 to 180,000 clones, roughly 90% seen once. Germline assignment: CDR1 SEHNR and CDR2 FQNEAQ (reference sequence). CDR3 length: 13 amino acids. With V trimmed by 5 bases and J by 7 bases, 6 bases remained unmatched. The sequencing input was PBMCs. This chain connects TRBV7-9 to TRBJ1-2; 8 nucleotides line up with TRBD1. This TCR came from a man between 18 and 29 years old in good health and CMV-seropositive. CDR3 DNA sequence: TGTGCCAGCAGCCGCGGTCAGGGGGCTGGCTACACCTTC. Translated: CASSRGQGAGYTF.